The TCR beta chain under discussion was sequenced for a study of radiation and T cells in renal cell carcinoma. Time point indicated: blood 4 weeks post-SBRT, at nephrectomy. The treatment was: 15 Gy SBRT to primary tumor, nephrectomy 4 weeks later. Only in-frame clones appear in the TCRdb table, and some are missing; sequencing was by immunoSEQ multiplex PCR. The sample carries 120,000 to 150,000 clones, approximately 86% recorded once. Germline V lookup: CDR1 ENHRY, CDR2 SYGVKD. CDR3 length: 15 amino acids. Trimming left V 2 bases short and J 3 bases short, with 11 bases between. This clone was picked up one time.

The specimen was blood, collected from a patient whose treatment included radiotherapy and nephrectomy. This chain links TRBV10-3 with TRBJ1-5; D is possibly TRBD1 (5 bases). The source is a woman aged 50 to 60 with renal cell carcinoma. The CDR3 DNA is TGTGCCATCAGTGAGGGGCAGGGAAACAATCAGCCCCAGCATTTT. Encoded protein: CAISEGQGNNQPQHF.